This TCR beta chain was sequenced during a study of T-cell memory formation after mild COVID-19. Germline lookup yields CDR1 LGHNA and CDR2 YSLEER. The CDR3 is made up of 15 amino acids. The junction had 4 bases not matched to a gene; V was cut back by 1 base and J by 4 bases. This clonotype was seen a few times. TCRdb processed the 5' RACE reads anew with MiXCR; each CDR3 protein has one entry. This sample carries under 250,000 distinct CDR3 sequences, around 25% of them seen once, and the ten largest clones take about 10%. This receptor was identified in an adult woman who had mild COVID-19 (a few samples of this study predate the infection). Cell type and time point are not known. This rearrangement joins TRBV4-3 to TRBJ2-3; 8 nucleotides match TRBD2. Sequenced: PBMCs or a T cell subset sorted from them (not recorded which). The chain's CDR3 is CASSQGKAGADTQYF. Written as DNA, the CDR3 is TGCGCCAGCAGCCAAGGCAAAGCGGGAGCAGATACGCAGTATTTT.